This TCR beta chain was profiled in a study of early T cells in non-severe SARS-CoV-2 infection. Germline V lookup: CDR1 MDHEN, CDR2 SYDVKM. The ends were cut back, 6 bases at V and 4 bases at J, with 12 bases in the middle. The CDR3 covers 13 residues. TCRdb called the 5' RACE reads again in MiXCR, with one record for every CDR3 protein. The table includes fewer than 100,000 distinct CDR3 sequences, roughly an eighth detected once. Ten or more counts support this clonotype. The sequencing sample was made of whole blood. The origin of this receptor is an adult who was a healthcare worker with PCR-confirmed SARS-CoV-2 infection or an uninfected control (not recorded which). This chain links TRBV28 with TRBJ2-5, with a possible D match to TRBD2 (5 bases). The CDR3: CASSRPGRETQYF. CDR3 nucleotide sequence: TGTGCCAGCAGCCGGCCGGGGAGAGAGACCCAGTACTTC.